This TCR beta chain is from a study of blood T cell repertoires in COVID-19. Study as a whole: In each case, the material was cDNA or gDNA derived from T cells, B-cell-depleted T cells, or PBMCs.

With V trimmed by 4 bases and J by 16 bases, 8 bases remained unmatched. CDR3 length: 12 residues. CDR1 and CDR2 from the germline V gene are SGHNT and YYREEE (reference sequence). Original processing notes: How many nucleated cells were present was estimated from reference gene primer amplification. Some clones are missing from TCRdb's copy, which holds only in-frame ones; the method was immunoSEQ multiplex PCR. V, J and clone size are taken as reported in that table, and D and trimming were inferred from the DNA itself. The sample consists of 200,000 to 300,000 clones, over 80% of them appearing once.

The V and J genes are TRBV5-4 and TRBJ1-3; 10 bases line up with TRBD1. This clonotype was obtained from a woman in her 40s with acute or convalescent COVID-19. The sequenced material came from peripheral blood. CDR3 DNA: TGTGCCAGCAGCCTAGGGACAGGGGCTTCGTATTTT. Its protein product is CASSLGTGASYF.